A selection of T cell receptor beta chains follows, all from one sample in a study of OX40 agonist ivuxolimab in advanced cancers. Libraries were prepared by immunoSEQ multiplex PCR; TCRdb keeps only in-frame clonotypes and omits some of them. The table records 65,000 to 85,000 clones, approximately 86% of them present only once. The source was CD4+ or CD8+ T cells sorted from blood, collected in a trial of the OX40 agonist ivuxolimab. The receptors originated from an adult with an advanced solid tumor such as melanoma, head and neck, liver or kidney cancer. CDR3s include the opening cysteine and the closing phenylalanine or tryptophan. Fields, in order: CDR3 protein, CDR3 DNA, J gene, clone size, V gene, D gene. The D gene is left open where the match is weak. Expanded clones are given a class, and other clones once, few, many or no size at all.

CDR3: CASSVQGAYNSPLHF
DNA: TGTGCCAGCAGTGTACAGGGGGCCTATAATTCACCCCTCCACTTT
J: TRBJ1-6
size: NA
V: TRBV25-1
D: TRBD1

CDR3: CSVSTSPQETQYF
DNA: TGCAGCGTCTCGACTAGCCCCCAAGAGACCCAGTACTTC
J: TRBJ2-5
size: NA
V: TRBV29-1
D: TRBD2

CDR3: CASSLFGAGINQPQHF
DNA: TGTGCCAGCAGCTTATTCGGGGCAGGGATCAATCAGCCCCAGCATTTT
J: TRBJ1-5
size: NA
V: TRBV7-9
D: NA

CDR3: CASSLSSRGNQPQHF
DNA: TGTGCCAGCAGCTTATCATCTCGGGGGAATCAGCCCCAGCATTTT
J: TRBJ1-5
size: NA
V: TRBV7-9
D: NA

CDR3: CASSQDVGGVRGYTF
DNA: TGTGCCAGCAGCCAAGATGTGGGAGGGGTTCGTGGCTACACCTTC
J: TRBJ1-2
size: NA
V: TRBV4-2
D: NA

CDR3: CASMLDREYEQYF
DNA: TGTGCCAGCATGTTGGACAGGGAATACGAGCAGTACTTC
J: TRBJ2-7
size: NA
V: TRBV2
D: TRBD1

CDR3: CASSLWANQPQHF
DNA: TGTGCCAGCAGTTTATGGGCAAATCAGCCCCAGCATTTT
J: TRBJ1-5
size: NA
V: TRBV27
D: NA

CDR3: CASRRQQETQYF
DNA: TGTGCCAGCAGACGACAGCAAGAGACCCAGTACTTC
J: TRBJ2-5
size: NA
V: TRBV7-2
D: NA

CDR3: CASSPTDGSSYEQYF
DNA: TGTGCCAGCAGCCCCACGGACGGGAGCTCCTACGAGCAGTACTTC
J: TRBJ2-7
size: NA
V: TRBV11-2
D: NA

CDR3: CASSQGLADTDTQYF
DNA: TGTGCCAGCAGCCAGGGACTAGCGGACACAGATACGCAGTATTTT
J: TRBJ2-3
size: NA
V: TRBV28
D: TRBD2

CDR3: CASSALGQGNTEAFF
DNA: TGTGCCAGCAGCGCATTGGGACAGGGGAACACTGAAGCTTTCTTT
J: TRBJ1-1
size: once
V: TRBV9
D: TRBD1

CDR3: CASSSRAQETQYF
DNA: TGTGCCAGCAGCTCCCGGGCCCAAGAGACCCAGTACTTC
J: TRBJ2-5
size: NA
V: TRBV7-2
D: NA

CDR3: CAIAPTGNEKLFF
DNA: TGTGCCATCGCCCCCACAGGGAATGAAAAACTGTTTTTT
J: TRBJ1-4
size: once
V: TRBV10-3
D: NA

CDR3: CASSNRAGYGYTF
DNA: TGTGCCAGCAGCAACAGGGCCGGCTATGGCTACACCTTC
J: TRBJ1-2
size: NA
V: TRBV5-6
D: NA

CDR3: CSAEQVREQFF
DNA: TGCAGTGCAGAACAGGTACGAGAGCAGTTCTTC
J: TRBJ2-1
size: NA
V: TRBV20-1
D: NA

CDR3: CASSLQETQYF
DNA: TGCGCCAGCAGCTTACAAGAGACCCAGTACTTC
J: TRBJ2-5
size: once
V: TRBV5-1
D: NA

CDR3: CASSRGGLAGGISYEQYF
DNA: TGTGCCAGCAGCCGAGGGGGACTAGCGGGCGGCATATCTTACGAGCAGTACTTC
J: TRBJ2-7
size: few
V: TRBV28
D: TRBD2

CDR3: CASSLGTADRSYTF
DNA: TGTGCCAGCAGCCTGGGGACAGCCGATCGGAGCTACACCTTC
J: TRBJ1-2
size: NA
V: TRBV7-2
D: TRBD1

CDR3: CASLRDLSYNEQFF
DNA: TGTGCCAGCCTTCGGGACCTCTCCTACAATGAGCAGTTCTTC
J: TRBJ2-1
size: NA
V: TRBV6-1
D: NA

CDR3: CASTRGAGYTF
DNA: TGTGCCAGCACCAGGGGGGCTGGCTACACCTTC
J: TRBJ1-2
size: NA
V: TRBV28
D: TRBD1

CDR3: CASSLGFLAGTDTQYF
DNA: TGTGCCAGCAGCTTAGGGTTTCTAGCGGGGACAGATACGCAGTATTTT
J: TRBJ2-3
size: NA
V: TRBV7-8
D: TRBD2

CDR3: CASSSGPSETQHF
DNA: TGTGCCAGCAGCTCAGGGCCGTCTGAGACCCAGCATTTT
J: TRBJ1-5
size: NA
V: TRBV5-4
D: NA

CDR3: CASSLLVRVTSDTQYF
DNA: TGTGCCAGCAGCTTACTCGTCAGGGTGACCTCGGATACGCAGTATTTT
J: TRBJ2-3
size: NA
V: TRBV11-2
D: NA

CDR3: CASRGQDRGRGNQPQHF
DNA: TGTGCCAGTAGAGGCCAGGACAGGGGCAGGGGCAATCAGCCCCAGCATTTT
J: TRBJ1-5
size: NA
V: TRBV19
D: TRBD1

CDR3: CSVEGANEQFF
DNA: TGCAGCGTTGAGGGGGCTAATGAGCAGTTCTTC
J: TRBJ2-1
size: few
V: TRBV29-1
D: NA

CDR3: CASSQDLWGGDTEAFF
DNA: TGCGCCAGCAGCCAAGATCTGTGGGGGGGCGACACTGAAGCTTTCTTT
J: TRBJ1-1
size: few
V: TRBV4-3
D: NA

CDR3: CATRLTSGDQGADTQYF
DNA: TGTGCCACCCGCCTGACTAGCGGGGACCAGGGGGCAGATACGCAGTATTTT
J: TRBJ2-3
size: NA
V: TRBV15
D: TRBD2

CDR3: CASIKGAGETQYF
DNA: TGTGCCAGTATAAAGGGGGCAGGGGAGACCCAGTACTTC
J: TRBJ2-5
size: few
V: TRBV6-1
D: TRBD1

CDR3: CASSLWDSPTEAFF
DNA: TGTGCCAGCAGCTTGTGGGACAGCCCGACGGAAGCTTTCTTT
J: TRBJ1-1
size: NA
V: TRBV5-5
D: TRBD1